This T cell receptor (beta chain) was sequenced in a study of blood T cell repertoires in COVID-19. The V end lost 0 bases, the J end lost 4 bases, and 10 bases lay between the germline ends. This CDR3 comprises 14 residues. Germline-derived CDR1 and CDR2 are SGHRS and YFSETQ. The table came from immunoSEQ multiplex PCR; TCRdb's copy has only in-frame clones and leaves some out. The top ten hold approximately 12% of the sample, which has under 100,000 clones, about four fifths seen once. Sequenced material: peripheral blood. The rearrangement uses TRBV5-1 and TRBJ1-1; no firm D call. The TCR sequence derives from a middle-aged woman with active or convalescent COVID-19. This chain's CDR3 is CASSLVDGSTEAFF. The CDR3 bases are TGCGCCAGCAGCTTGGTTGACGGGAGCACTGAAGCTTTCTTT.